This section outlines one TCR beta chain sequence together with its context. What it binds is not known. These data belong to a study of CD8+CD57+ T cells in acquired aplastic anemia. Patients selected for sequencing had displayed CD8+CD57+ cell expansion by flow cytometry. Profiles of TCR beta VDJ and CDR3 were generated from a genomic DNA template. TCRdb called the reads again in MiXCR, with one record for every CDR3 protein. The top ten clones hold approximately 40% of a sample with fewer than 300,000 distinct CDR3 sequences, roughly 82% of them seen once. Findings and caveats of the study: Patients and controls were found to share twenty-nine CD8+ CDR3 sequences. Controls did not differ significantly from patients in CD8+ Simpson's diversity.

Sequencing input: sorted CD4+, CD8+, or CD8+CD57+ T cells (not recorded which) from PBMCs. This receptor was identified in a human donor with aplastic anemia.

The CDR3 sequence is CASSLGGGPDPQDQFF. The CDR3 DNA follows: TGTGCCAGCAGCTTAGGGGGAGGTCCCGATCCGCAGGATCAGTTCTTC. J is TRBJ2-1 and V is TRBV7-8; tentatively, D is TRBD2 (6 bases). The CDR3 runs 16 residues. Germline-derived CDR1 and CDR2 are SGHVS and FQNEAQ. Trimming removed 1 base from V and 13 bases from J, with 23 bases in between.